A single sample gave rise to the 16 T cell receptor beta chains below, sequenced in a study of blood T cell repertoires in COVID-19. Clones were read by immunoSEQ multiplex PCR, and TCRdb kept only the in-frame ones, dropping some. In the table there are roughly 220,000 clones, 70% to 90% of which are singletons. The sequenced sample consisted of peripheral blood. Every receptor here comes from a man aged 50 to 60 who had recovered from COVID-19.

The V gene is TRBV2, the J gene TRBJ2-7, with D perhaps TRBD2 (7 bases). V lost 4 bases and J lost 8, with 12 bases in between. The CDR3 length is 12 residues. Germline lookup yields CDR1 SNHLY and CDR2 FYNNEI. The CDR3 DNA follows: TGTGCCAGCAGTGGGCGGGGGCCCCAGCAGTACTTC. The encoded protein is CASSGRGPQQYF.

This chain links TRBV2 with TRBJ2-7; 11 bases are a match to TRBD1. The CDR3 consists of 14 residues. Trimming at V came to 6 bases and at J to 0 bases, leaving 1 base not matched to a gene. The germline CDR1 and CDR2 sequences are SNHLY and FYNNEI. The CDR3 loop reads CASRGTGGSYEQYF. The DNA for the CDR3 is TGTGCCAGCAGGGGGACAGGGGGCTCCTACGAGCAGTACTTC.

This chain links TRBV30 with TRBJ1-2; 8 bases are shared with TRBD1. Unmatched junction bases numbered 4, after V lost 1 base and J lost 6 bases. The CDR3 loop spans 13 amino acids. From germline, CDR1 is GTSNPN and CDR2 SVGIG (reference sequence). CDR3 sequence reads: CAWSGQGNDGYTF. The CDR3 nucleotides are TGTGCCTGGAGTGGACAGGGGAACGATGGCTACACCTTC.

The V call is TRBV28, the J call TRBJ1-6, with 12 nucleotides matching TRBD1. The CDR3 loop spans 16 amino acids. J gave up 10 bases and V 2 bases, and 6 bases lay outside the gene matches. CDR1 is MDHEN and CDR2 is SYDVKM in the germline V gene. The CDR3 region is CASSLGTGGRGSPLHF. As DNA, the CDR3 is TGTGCCAGCAGTTTAGGGACAGGGGGCCGAGGGTCACCCCTCCACTTT.

The CDR3 coding sequence is TGCGCCAGCAGCTTTGGACAGGGAGCGGGTGGCTACACCTTC. This gives the protein CASSFGQGAGGYTF. The chain links TRBV5-1 to TRBJ1-2; 8 nucleotides line up with TRBD1. J lost 7 bases, V lost 2 bases, and 7 bases had no gene match. Germline V gene data show CDR1 as SGHRS and CDR2 as YFSETQ. This CDR3 is 14 amino acids long. Supplemented by reference TRBV5-1 and TRBJ1-2, the full variable domain reads KAGVTQTPRYLIKTRGQQVTLSCSPISGHRSVSWYQQTPGQGLQFLFEYFSETQRNKGNFPGRFSGRQFSNSRSEMNVSTLELGDSALYLCASSFGQGAGGYTFGSGTRLTVV.

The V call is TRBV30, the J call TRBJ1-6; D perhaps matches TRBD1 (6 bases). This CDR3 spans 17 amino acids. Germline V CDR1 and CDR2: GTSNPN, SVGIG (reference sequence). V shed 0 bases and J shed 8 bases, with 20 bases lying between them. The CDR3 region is CAWSVRGAARVDSPLHF. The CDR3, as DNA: TGTGCCTGGAGTGTACGGGGGGCCGCCCGCGTGGATTCACCCCTCCACTTT. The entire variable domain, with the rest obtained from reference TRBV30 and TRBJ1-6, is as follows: SQTIHQWPATLVQPVGSPLSLECTVEGTSNPNLYWYRQAAGRGLQLLFYSVGIGQISSEVPQNLSASRPQDRQFILSSKKLLLSDSGFYLCAWSVRGAARVDSPLHFGNGTRLTVT.

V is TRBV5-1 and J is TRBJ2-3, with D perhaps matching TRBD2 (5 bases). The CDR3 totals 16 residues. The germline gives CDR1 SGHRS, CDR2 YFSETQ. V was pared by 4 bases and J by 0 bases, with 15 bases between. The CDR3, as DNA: TGCGCCAGCAGCGACTACAGATTTTCTAGCACAGATACGCAGTATTTT. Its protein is CASSDYRFSSTDTQYF.

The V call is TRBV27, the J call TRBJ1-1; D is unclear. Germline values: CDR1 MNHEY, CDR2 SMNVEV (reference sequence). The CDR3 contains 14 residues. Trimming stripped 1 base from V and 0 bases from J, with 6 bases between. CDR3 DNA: TGTGCCAGCAGTTTATATCGGGTGAACACTGAAGCTTTCTTT. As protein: CASSLYRVNTEAFF.

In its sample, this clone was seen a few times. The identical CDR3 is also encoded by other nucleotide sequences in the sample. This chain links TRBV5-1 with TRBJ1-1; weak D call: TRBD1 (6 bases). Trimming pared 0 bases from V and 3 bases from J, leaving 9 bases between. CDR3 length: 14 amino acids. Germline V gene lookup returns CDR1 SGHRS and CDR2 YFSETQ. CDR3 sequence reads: CASSLAQGHTEAFF. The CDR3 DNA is TGCGCCAGCAGCTTGGCCCAGGGGCACACTGAAGCTTTCTTT.

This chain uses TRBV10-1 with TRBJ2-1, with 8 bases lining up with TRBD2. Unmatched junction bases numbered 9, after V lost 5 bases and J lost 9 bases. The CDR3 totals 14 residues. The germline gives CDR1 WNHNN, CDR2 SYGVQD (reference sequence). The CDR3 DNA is TGCGCCAGCAGTCCGGCGGTAGCGGGACGTGAGCAGTTCTTC. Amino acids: CASSPAVAGREQFF.

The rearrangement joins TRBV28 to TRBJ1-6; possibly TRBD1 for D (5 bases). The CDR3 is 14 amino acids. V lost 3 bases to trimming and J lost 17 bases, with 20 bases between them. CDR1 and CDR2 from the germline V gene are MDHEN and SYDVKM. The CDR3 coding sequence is TGTGCCAGCAGTTTGGGGAGGGACGCAATATGGATCCACTTT. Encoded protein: CASSLGRDAIWIHF. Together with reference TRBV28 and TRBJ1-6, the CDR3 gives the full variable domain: DVKVTQSSRYLVKRTGEKVFLECVQDMDHENMFWYRQDPGLGLRLIYFSYDVKMKEKGDIPEGYSVSREKKERFSLILESASTNQTSMYLCASSLGRDAIWIHFGNGTRLTVT.

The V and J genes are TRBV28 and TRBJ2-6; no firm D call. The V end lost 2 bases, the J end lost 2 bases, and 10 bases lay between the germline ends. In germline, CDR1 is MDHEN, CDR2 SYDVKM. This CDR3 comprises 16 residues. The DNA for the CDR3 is TGTGCCAGCAGTTTAGAGGTCCCTACTGGGGCCAACGTCCTGACTTTC. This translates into CASSLEVPTGANVLTF. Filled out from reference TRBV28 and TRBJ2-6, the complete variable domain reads DVKVTQSSRYLVKRTGEKVFLECVQDMDHENMFWYRQDPGLGLRLIYFSYDVKMKEKGDIPEGYSVSREKKERFSLILESASTNQTSMYLCASSLEVPTGANVLTFGAGSRLTVL.

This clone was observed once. CDR3 amino acids: CASSLYEGTDTQYF. The CDR3 DNA sequence: TGTGCCAGCAGCTTATATGAGGGCACAGATACGCAGTATTTT. The V gene is TRBV11-2, the J gene TRBJ2-3; no clear D gene. Germline CDR1 reads SGHAT; CDR2 reads FQNNGV. The CDR3 runs to 14 residues. Between the trimmed V and J ends, which lost 2 bases and 1 base, there was a span of 7 bases.

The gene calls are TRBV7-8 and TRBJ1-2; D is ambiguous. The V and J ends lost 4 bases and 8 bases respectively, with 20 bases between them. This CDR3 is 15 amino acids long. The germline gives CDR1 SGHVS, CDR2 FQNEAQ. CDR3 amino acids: CASSSNGLRPGGYTF. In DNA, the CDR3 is TGTGCCAGCAGCTCCAACGGCCTCAGGCCCGGAGGCTACACCTTC. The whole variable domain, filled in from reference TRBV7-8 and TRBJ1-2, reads GAGVSQSPRYKVAKRGQDVALRCDPISGHVSLFWYQQALGQGPEFLTYFQNEAQLDKSGLPSDRFFAERPEGSVSTLKIQRTQQEDSAVYLCASSSNGLRPGGYTFGSGTRLTVV.

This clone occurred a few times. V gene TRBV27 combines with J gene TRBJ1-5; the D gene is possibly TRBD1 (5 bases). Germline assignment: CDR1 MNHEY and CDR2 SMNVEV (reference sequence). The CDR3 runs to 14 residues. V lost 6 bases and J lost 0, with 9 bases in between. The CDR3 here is CASSRVFSNQPQHF. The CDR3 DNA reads TGTGCCAGCAGCAGGGTTTTTAGCAATCAGCCCCAGCATTTT.

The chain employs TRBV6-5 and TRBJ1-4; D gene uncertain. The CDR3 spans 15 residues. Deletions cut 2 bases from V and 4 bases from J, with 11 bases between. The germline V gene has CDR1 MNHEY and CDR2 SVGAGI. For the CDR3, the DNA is TGTGCCAGCAGTTACCTAGGTGCCCTTAATGAAAAACTGTTTTTT. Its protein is CASSYLGALNEKLFF.